The following is a T cell receptor beta chain sequence with its context. The CDR3 consists of 15 residues. J gave up 6 bases and V 5 bases, and 8 bases lay outside the gene matches. Germline CDR1 is SGHAT and CDR2 is FQNNGV. In the original workflow: Counts of nucleated cells, estimated from reference gene primer amplification, were obtained. The assay was immunoSEQ multiplex PCR, and TCRdb's table has in-frame clones only and misses some. The V and J calls and clone size were taken over from that table, and D and trimming were inferred from the DNA. The sample lists around 200,000 clones, roughly 90% occurring once. This record belongs to a study of blood T cell repertoires in COVID-19. Study background: The samples span acute and convalescent COVID-19 from the United States, Italy and Spain. The analysed material was cDNA or gDNA that came from T cells, B-cell-depleted T cells, or PBMCs.

V usage is TRBV11-2 and J usage is TRBJ1-5, with 9 positions matching TRBD1. Source material: peripheral blood. The origin of this receptor is a man between 65 and 85 years old with active or convalescent COVID-19. For the CDR3, the DNA is TGTGCCAGCAGCCTCACACAGGGGGCAGGTCAGCCCCAGCATTTT. Residues: CASSLTQGAGQPQHF.